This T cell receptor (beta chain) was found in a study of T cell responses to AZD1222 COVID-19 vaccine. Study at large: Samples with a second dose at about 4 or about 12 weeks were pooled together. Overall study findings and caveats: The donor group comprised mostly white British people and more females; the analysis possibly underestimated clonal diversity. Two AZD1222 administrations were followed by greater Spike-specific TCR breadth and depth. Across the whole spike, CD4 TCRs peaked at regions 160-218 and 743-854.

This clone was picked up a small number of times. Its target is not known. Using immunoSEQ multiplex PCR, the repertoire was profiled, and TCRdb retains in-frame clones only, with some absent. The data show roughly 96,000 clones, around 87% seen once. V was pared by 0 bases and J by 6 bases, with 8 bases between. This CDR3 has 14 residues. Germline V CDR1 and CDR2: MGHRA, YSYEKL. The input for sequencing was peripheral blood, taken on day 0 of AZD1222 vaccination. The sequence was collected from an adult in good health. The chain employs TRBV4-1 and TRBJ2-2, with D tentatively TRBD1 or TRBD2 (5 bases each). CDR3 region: CASSQDRGPGELFF. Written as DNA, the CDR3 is TGCGCCAGCAGCCAAGATAGGGGACCCGGGGAGCTGTTTTTT.